Given below is one TCR beta chain in context. The sample comes from a study of glioma-infiltrating T cells after dendritic cell vaccination. Profiled with immunoSEQ multiplex PCR; TCRdb holds only in-frame clones, not every one. The table includes more than 60,000 clones, approximately 78% detected once. The sequence came from a human donor with glioblastoma. Sequenced here: blood, sampled before dendritic cell vaccination.

In DNA, the CDR3 is TGTGCCAGCAGGGTCGACAGCTACAATGAGCAGTTCTTC. This translates into CASRVDSYNEQFF. The V call is TRBV2, the J call TRBJ2-1, with a tentative D call TRBD1 (5 bases). Trimming stripped 6 bases from V and 3 bases from J, with 9 bases between. The CDR3 is made up of 13 amino acids. Germline CDR1 reads SNHLY; CDR2 reads FYNNEI.